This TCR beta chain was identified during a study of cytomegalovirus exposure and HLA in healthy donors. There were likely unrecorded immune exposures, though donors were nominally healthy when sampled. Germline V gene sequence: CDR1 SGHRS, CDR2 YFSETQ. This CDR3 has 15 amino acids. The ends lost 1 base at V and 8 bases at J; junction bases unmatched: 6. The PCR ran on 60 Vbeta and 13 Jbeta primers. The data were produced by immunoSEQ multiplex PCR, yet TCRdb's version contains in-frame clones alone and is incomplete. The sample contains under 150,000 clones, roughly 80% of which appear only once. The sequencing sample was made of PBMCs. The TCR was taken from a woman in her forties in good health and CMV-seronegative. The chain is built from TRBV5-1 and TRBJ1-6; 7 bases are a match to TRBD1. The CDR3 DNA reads TGCGCCAGCAGCTTGAGGTTAGGGGGCGATTCACCCCTCCACTTT. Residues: CASSLRLGGDSPLHF. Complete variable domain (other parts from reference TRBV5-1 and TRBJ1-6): KAGVTQTPRYLIKTRGQQVTLSCSPISGHRSVSWYQQTPGQGLQFLFEYFSETQRNKGNFPGRFSGRQFSNSRSEMNVSTLELGDSALYLCASSLRLGGDSPLHFGNGTRLTVT.